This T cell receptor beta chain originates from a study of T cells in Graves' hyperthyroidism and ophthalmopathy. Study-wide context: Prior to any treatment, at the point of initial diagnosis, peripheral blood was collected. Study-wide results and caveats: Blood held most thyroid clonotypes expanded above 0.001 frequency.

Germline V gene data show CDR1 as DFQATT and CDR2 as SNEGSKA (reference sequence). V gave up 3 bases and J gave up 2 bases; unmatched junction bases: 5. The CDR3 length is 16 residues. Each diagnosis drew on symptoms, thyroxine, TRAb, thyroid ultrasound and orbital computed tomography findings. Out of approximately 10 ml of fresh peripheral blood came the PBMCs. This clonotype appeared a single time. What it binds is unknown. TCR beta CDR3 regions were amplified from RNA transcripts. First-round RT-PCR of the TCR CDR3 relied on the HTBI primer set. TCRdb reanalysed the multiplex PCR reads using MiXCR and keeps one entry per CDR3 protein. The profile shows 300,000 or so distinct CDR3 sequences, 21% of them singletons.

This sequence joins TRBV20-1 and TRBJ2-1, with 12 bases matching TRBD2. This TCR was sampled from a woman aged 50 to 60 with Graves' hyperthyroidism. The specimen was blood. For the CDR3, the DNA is TGCAGTGCTAGTCGGCTAGCGGGAGGGCCCTACAATGAGCAGTTCTTC. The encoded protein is CSASRLAGGPYNEQFF.